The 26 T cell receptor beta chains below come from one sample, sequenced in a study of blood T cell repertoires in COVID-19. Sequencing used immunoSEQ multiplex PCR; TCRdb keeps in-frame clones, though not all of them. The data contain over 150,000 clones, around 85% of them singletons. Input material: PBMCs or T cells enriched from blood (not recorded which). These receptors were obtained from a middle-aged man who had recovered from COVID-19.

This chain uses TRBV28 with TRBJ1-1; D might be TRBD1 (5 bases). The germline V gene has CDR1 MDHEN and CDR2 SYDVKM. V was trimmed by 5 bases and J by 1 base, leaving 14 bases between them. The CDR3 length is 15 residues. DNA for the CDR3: TGTGCCAGCAGTCCCCTGCCACAGGAGAACACTGAAGCTTTCTTT. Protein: CASSPLPQENTEAFF.

The CDR3 protein is CASRGYGNTIYF. The CDR3 DNA follows: TGTGCCAGCCGAGGGTATGGAAACACCATATATTTT. This chain connects TRBV6-5 to TRBJ1-3; no definite D call. Trimming took off 8 bases at V and 3 bases at J, with 8 bases between the two ends. From germline, CDR1 is MNHEY and CDR2 SVGAGI. CDR3 length equals 12 residues.

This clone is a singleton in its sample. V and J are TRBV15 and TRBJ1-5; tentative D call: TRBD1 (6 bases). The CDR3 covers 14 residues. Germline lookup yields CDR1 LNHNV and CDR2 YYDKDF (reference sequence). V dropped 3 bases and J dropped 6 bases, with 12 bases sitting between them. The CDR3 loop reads CATSRRGGLQPQHF. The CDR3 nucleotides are TGTGCCACCAGCAGGCGGGGGGGGCTTCAGCCCCAGCATTTT.

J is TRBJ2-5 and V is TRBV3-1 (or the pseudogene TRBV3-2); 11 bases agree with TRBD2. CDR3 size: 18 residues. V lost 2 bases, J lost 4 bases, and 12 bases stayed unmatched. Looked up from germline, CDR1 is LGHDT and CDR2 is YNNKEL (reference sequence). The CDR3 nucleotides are TGTGCCAGCAGCCAAATCGCTTCGGGGCTAGCGGGGGGAGAGACCCAGTACTTC. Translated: CASSQIASGLAGGETQYF.

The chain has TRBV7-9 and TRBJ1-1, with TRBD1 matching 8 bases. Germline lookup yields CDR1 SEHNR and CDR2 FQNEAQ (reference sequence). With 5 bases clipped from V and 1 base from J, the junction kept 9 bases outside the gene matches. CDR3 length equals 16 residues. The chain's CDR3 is CASSPTSGTGNTEAFF. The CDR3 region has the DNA TGTGCCAGCAGCCCAACCTCCGGGACAGGGAACACTGAAGCTTTCTTT.

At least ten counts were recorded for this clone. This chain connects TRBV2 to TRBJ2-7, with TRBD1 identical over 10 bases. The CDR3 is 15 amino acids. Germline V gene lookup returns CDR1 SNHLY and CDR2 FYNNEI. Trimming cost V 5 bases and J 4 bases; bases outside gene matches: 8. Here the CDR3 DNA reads TGTGCCAGCAGTTCGGACAGGGGGTCTCGGTACGAGCAGTACTTC. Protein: CASSSDRGSRYEQYF.

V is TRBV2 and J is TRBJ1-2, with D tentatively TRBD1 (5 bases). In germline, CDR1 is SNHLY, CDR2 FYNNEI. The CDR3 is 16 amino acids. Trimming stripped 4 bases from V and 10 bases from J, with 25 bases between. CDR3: CASSADAGQNSFVYTF. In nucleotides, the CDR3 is TGTGCCAGCAGTGCAGACGCAGGGCAGAACTCGTTTGTCTACACCTTC.

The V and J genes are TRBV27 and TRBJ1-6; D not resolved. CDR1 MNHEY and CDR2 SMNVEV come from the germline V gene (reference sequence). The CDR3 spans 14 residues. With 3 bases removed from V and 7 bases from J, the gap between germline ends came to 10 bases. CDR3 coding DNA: TGTGCCAGCAGTTTCCGGGTTCTAAATTCACCCCTCCACTTT. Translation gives CASSFRVLNSPLHF.

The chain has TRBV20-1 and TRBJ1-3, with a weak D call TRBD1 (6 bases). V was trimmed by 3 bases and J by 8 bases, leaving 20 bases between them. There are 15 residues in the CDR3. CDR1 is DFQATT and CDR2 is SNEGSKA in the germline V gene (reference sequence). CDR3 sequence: CSASLARGARDTIYF. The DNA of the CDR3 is TGCAGTGCTAGTCTGGCCCGGGGGGCGCGGGACACCATATATTTT.

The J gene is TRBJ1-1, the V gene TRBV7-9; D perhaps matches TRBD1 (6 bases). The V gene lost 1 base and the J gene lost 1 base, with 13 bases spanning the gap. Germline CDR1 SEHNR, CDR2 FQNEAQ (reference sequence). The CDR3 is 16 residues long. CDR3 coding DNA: TGTGCCAGCAGCTTAGGGGTTTCACAGGGGAACACTGAAGCTTTCTTT. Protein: CASSLGVSQGNTEAFF.

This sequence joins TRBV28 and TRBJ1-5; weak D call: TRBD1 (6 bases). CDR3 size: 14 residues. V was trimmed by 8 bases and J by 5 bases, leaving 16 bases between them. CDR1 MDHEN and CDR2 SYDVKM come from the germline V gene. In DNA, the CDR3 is TGTGCCAGCGGGGGCCAGGGGCCCTATCAGCCCCAGCATTTT. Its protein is CASGGQGPYQPQHF.

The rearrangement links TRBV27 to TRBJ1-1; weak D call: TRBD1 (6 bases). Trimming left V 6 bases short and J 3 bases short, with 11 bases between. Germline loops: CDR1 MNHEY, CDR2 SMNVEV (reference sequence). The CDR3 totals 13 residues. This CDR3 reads CASSQGRDTEAFF. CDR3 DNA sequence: TGTGCCAGCAGCCAGGGGAGGGACACTGAAGCTTTCTTT.

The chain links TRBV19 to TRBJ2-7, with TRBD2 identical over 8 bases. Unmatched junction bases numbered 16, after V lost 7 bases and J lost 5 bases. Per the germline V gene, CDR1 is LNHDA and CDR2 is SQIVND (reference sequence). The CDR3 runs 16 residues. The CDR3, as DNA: TGTGCCAGTAAAAGGGACACCGGGACTAGTCCCCACGAGCAGTACTTC. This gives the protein CASKRDTGTSPHEQYF. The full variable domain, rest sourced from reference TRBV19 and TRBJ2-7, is DGGITQSPKYLFRKEGQNVTLSCEQNLNHDAMYWYRQDPGQGLRLIYYSQIVNDFQKGDIAEGYSVSREKKESFPLTVTSAQKNPTAFYLCASKRDTGTSPHEQYFGPGTRLTVT.

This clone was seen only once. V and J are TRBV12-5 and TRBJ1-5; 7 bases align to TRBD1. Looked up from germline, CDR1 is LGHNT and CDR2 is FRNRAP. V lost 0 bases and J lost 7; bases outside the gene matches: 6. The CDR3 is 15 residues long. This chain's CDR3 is CASGLVETGSQPQHF. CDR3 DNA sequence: TGTGCTAGTGGTTTGGTGGAGACAGGGAGCCAGCCCCAGCATTTT.

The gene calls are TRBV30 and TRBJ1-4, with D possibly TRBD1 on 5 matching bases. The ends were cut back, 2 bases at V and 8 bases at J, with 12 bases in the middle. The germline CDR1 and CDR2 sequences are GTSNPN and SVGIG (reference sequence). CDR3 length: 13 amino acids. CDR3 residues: CAWSLPGNEKLFF. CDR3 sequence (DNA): TGTGCCTGGAGTCTTCCAGGGAACGAAAAACTGTTTTTT.

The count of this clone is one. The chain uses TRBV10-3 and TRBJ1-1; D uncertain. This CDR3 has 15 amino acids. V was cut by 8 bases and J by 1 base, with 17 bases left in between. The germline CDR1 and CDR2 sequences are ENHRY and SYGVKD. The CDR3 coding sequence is TGTGCCATCTCTCGATCCGACACCTCGAACACTGAAGCTTTCTTT. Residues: CAISRSDTSNTEAFF.

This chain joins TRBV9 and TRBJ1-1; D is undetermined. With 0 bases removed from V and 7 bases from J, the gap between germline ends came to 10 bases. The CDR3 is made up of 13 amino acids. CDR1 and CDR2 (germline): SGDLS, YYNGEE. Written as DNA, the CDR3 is TGTGCCAGCAGCGTAGTTCCGAACTATGAAGCTTTCTTT. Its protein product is CASSVVPNYEAFF.

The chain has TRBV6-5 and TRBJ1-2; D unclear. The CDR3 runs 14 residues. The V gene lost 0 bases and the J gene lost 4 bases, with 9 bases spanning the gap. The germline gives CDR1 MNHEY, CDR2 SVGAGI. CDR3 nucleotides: TGTGCCAGCAGTTACTCGGGCAGCCTCTATGGCTACACCTTC. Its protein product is CASSYSGSLYGYTF.

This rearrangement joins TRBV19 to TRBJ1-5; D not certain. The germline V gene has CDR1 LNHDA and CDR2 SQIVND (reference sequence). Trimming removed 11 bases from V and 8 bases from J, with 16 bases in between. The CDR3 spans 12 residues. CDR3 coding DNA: TGTGCCGCCAGAGAGGGTGAGAAGCCCCAGCATTTT. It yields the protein CAAREGEKPQHF.

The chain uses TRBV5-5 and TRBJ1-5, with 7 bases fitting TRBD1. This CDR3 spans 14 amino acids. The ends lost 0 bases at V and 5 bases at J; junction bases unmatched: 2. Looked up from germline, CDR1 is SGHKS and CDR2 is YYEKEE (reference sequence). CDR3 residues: CASSLGQGHQPQHF. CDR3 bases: TGTGCCAGCAGCTTGGGACAGGGACATCAGCCCCAGCATTTT.

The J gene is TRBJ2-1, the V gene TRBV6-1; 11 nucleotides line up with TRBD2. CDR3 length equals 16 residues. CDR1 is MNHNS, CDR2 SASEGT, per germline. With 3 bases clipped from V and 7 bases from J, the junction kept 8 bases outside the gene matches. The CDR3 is CASSEALAGGWNEQFF. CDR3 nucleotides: TGTGCCAGCAGTGAGGCCCTAGCGGGAGGATGGAATGAGCAGTTCTTC.

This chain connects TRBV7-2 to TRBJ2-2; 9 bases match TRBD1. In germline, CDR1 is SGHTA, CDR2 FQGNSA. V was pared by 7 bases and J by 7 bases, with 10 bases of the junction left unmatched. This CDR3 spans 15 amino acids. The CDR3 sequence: CASTLRTGGLGELFF. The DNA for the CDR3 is TGTGCCAGCACCCTTCGTACAGGGGGCCTCGGGGAGCTGTTTTTT.

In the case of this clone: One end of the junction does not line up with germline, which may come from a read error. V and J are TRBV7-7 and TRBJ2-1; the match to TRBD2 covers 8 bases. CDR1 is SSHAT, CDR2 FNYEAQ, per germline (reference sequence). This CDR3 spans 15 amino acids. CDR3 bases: TGTGCTAGCAGCTCCTCGGGGGGGGCGTACAATGAGCAGTTCTTC. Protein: CASSSSGGAYNEQFF.

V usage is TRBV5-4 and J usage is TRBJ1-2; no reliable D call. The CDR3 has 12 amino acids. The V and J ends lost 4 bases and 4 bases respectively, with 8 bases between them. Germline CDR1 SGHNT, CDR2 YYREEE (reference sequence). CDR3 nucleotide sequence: TGTGCCAGCAGCAGCCCTGTCTATGGCTACACCTTC. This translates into CASSSPVYGYTF. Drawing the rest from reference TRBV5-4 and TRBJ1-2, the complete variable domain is ETGVTQSPTHLIKTRGQQVTLRCSSQSGHNTVSWYQQALGQGPQFIFQYYREEENGRGNFPPRFSGLQFPNYSSELNVNALELDDSALYLCASSSPVYGYTFGSGTRLTVV.

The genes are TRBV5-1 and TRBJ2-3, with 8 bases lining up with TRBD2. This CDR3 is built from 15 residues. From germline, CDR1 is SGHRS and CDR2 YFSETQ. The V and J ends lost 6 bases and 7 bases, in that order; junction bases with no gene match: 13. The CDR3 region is CASTEAGLVTHTQYF. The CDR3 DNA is TGCGCCAGCACCGAGGCGGGACTAGTAACTCATACGCAGTATTTT. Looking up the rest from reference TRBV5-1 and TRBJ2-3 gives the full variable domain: KAGVTQTPRYLIKTRGQQVTLSCSPISGHRSVSWYQQTPGQGLQFLFEYFSETQRNKGNFPGRFSGRQFSNSRSEMNVSTLELGDSALYLCASTEAGLVTHTQYFGPGTRLTVL.

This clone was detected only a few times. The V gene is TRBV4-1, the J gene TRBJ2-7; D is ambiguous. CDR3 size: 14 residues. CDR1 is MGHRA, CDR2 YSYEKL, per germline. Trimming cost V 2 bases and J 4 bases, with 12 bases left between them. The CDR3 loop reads CASSQQAGIYEQYF. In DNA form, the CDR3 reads TGCGCCAGCAGCCAACAGGCAGGCATTTACGAGCAGTACTTC.